These 12 T cell receptor beta chains originate from one sample sequenced in a study of PD-1 blockade in classical Hodgkin lymphoma. Sequencing used immunoSEQ multiplex PCR; TCRdb keeps in-frame clones, though not all of them. This table has over 25,000 clones, 88% appearing once. Following autologous stem cell transplantation, relapse occurred in every patient, and exposure to brentuximab vedotin varied. Through magnetic negative selection, CD8+ T cells were separated from PBMCs that had been thawed. Material: CD8+ T cells from blood, obtained at baseline. All receptors derive from a human donor with classical Hodgkin lymphoma.

The rearrangement uses TRBV19 and TRBJ2-7; D tentatively fits TRBD1 or TRBD2 (6 bases each). The germline V and J ends were trimmed by 11 bases and 4 bases, with 24 bases remaining between them. Germline values: CDR1 LNHDA, CDR2 SQIVND (reference sequence). This CDR3 spans 15 amino acids. The CDR3 DNA follows: TGTGCCGAGGAGGGACCAACGGGACACCTTTACGAGCAGTACTTC. As protein: CAEEGPTGHLYEQYF.

The chain links TRBV29-1 to TRBJ2-7, with 8 nucleotides matching TRBD1. The CDR3 has 15 amino acids. Trimming at V came to 4 bases and at J to 2 bases, leaving 10 bases not matched to a gene. Per germline, CDR1 SQVTM and CDR2 ANQGSEA. For the CDR3, the DNA is TGCAGCGTTGCCTTGCGGGACAGGACAGCCTACGAGCAGTACTTC. Amino acids: CSVALRDRTAYEQYF.

This chain's CDR3 is CASSLYRTSGRTDTQYF. The CDR3 DNA reads as TGTGCCAGCAGTTTATATCGGACTAGCGGGAGGACAGATACGCAGTATTTT. The rearrangement joins TRBV28 to TRBJ2-3, with 14 bases fitting TRBD2. V shed 1 base, J shed 3 bases, and the junction held 3 bases outside the gene matches. Germline V gene lookup returns CDR1 MDHEN and CDR2 SYDVKM. The CDR3 is 17 residues long.

CDR3 sequence reads: CASSESVSEIYNEQFF. CDR3 DNA sequence: TGCGCCAGCAGTGAGTCGGTTAGCGAGATCTACAATGAGCAGTTCTTC. V gene TRBV10-1 combines with J gene TRBJ2-1, with D possibly being TRBD2 (5 bases). Germline lookup yields CDR1 WNHNN and CDR2 SYGVQD (reference sequence). The CDR3 sequence is 16 residues long. Trimming pared 0 bases from V and 3 bases from J, leaving 12 bases between.

This chain joins TRBV9 and TRBJ1-1; D possibly corresponds to TRBD1 (5 bases). Trimming took 4 bases from V and 6 from J, leaving 16 bases between them. The length of the CDR3 is 14 residues. Germline V gene data show CDR1 as SGDLS and CDR2 as YYNGEE. In DNA, the CDR3 is TGTGCCAGCAGCCCGAGTGGGGGGGTCTCTGAAGCTTTCTTT. It encodes CASSPSGGVSEAFF.

CDR3 protein: CASSSFDRAPGYEQYF. CDR3 nucleotide sequence: TGCGCCAGCAGCTCTTTTGACAGGGCCCCGGGGTACGAGCAGTACTTC. The chain joins TRBV5-1 to TRBJ2-7; 7 positions match TRBD1. Trimming took 3 bases from V and 4 from J; bases not matched to a gene: 13. The length of the CDR3 is 16 residues. CDR1 is SGHRS and CDR2 is YFSETQ in the germline V gene. Variable domain in full (rest from reference TRBV5-1 and TRBJ2-7): KAGVTQTPRYLIKTRGQQVTLSCSPISGHRSVSWYQQTPGQGLQFLFEYFSETQRNKGNFPGRFSGRQFSNSRSEMNVSTLELGDSALYLCASSSFDRAPGYEQYFGPGTRLTVT.

The V and J genes are TRBV30 and TRBJ1-1; tentatively, D is TRBD1 (6 bases). The germline V and J ends were trimmed by 4 bases and 5 bases, with 11 bases remaining between them. The length of the CDR3 is 12 residues. Germline values: CDR1 GTSNPN, CDR2 SVGIG (reference sequence). CDR3 DNA sequence: TGTGCCTGGATAAAAGGGGGGACTGAAGCTTTCTTT. It is translated as CAWIKGGTEAFF.

This clone was observed once. The rearrangement uses TRBV9 and TRBJ1-4; D might be TRBD1 (5 bases). CDR3 length equals 16 residues. V shed 4 bases and J shed 4 bases, with 17 bases lying between them. The germline V gene encodes CDR1 SGDLS and CDR2 YYNGEE. CDR3 amino acids: CASSPRDGPLNEKLFF. The DNA for the CDR3 is TGTGCCAGCAGCCCACGGGACGGCCCCCTTAATGAAAAACTGTTTTTT.

On this clone itself: Compared with germline, one end of the junction differs, possibly owing to a read error. V usage is TRBV7-7 and J usage is TRBJ2-3; D may be TRBD2 (6 bases). The CDR3 is 13 residues long. Germline V lookup: CDR1 SSHAT, CDR2 FNYEAQ (reference sequence). CDR3 nucleotides: TGTGCTAGCAGTCTGGAGGGAACAGATACGCAGTATTTT. Its protein is CASSLEGTDTQYF. The whole variable domain, remainder taken from reference TRBV7-7 and TRBJ2-3, is GAGVSQSPRYKVTKRGQDVTLRCDPISSHATLYWYQQALGQGPEFLTYFNYEAQPDKSGLPSDRFSAERPEGSISTLTIQRTEQRDSAMYRCASSLEGTDTQYFGPGTRLTVL.

This sequence joins TRBV5-5 and TRBJ2-7, with D hard to call. V was pared by 1 base and J by 1 base, with 9 bases between. Germline V gives CDR1 SGHKS, CDR2 YYEKEE (reference sequence). The CDR3 contains 14 residues. For the CDR3, the DNA is TGTGCCAGCAGCTTGACCCCTAAATCCTACGAGCAGTACTTC. Amino acid sequence: CASSLTPKSYEQYF.

V gene TRBV5-1 combines with J gene TRBJ2-7; D remains unclear. This CDR3 is 11 amino acids long. In germline, CDR1 is SGHRS, CDR2 YFSETQ. The germline V and J ends were trimmed by 4 bases and 3 bases, with 5 bases remaining between them. This CDR3 is CASSLGYEQYF. The CDR3 nucleotides read TGCGCCAGCAGCCTGGGCTACGAGCAGTACTTC.

The chain uses TRBV27 and TRBJ2-3; 12 bases are shared with TRBD2. The CDR3 runs 17 residues. Germline V gene lookup returns CDR1 MNHEY and CDR2 SMNVEV (reference sequence). V lost 7 bases to trimming and J lost 3 bases; unmatched junction nucleotides: 11. DNA for the CDR3: TGTGCCAGCATCCTGACTAGCGGGAGATTGGGGACAGATACGCAGTATTTT. Translation gives CASILTSGRLGTDTQYF.